This T cell receptor (beta chain) was documented in a study of T-cell reconstitution after alpha-beta-depleted transplantation in children. During its preparation, the TCRbeta library received unique molecular identifiers. TCRdb passed the PCR reads through MiXCR, listing each CDR3 protein once. The repertoire holds hundreds of thousands of distinct CDR3 sequences, with around 16% as singletons. This clonotype showed up just a few times. This CDR3 is built from 13 residues. V gave up 5 bases and J gave up 2 bases, with 6 bases separating them. Per the germline V gene, CDR1 is KGHSH and CDR2 is LQKENI.

This TCR was recovered from a human donor who donated a stem cell graft to a child with acute myeloid leukemia. The sequences come from PBMCs from the stem cell graft donor, collected from the stem cell graft. This rearrangement joins TRBV18 to TRBJ2-2; no firm D call. The CDR3 coding sequence is TGTGCCAGCTCAGCTGCTAACACCGGGGAGCTGTTTTTT. Encoded protein: CASSAANTGELFF.